Listed below are T cell receptor beta chains from one sample, sequenced in a study of tumor-infiltrating lymphocytes in primary liver carcinoma. One entry per CDR3 protein results from TCRdb running MiXCR on the multiplex PCR reads. The data show approximately 100,000 distinct CDR3 sequences, about 62% seen once. The material sequenced was liver tumor tissue from sampling region 2. All receptors derive from a woman in her fifties or sixties with primary liver carcinoma and hepatitis B virus infection. Each CDR3 is given with its conserved first and last residue.

TRBV7-9,TRBJ2-1,CASGLPGSWEQFF
TRBV5-6,TRBJ2-5,CASSLAAAVETQYF
TRBV12-3/TRBV12-4,TRBJ1-4,CVSSFKQGMAEELFF
TRBV11-2,TRBJ2-2,CASSLGGMDTGELFF
TRBV12-2,TRBJ2-1,CACRLAFHRIWGYRFF
TRBV18,TRBJ1-1,CASSPSSGESRSAFF
TRBV12-3/TRBV12-4,TRBJ2-7,CASKAAEGYEQYF
TRBV4-1,TRBJ1-5,CASSQVDRDQPQHF
TRBV4-1,TRBJ2-1,CASSHIAGAFNEQFF
TRBV12-3/TRBV12-4,TRBJ1-1,CASSTTENTEAFF
TRBV30,.,CAWNSDTYQPQYF
TRBV29-1,TRBJ2-3,CSVAPRGGSTDTQYF
TRBV29-1,TRBJ2-1,CTVEVWTSGINEQFF